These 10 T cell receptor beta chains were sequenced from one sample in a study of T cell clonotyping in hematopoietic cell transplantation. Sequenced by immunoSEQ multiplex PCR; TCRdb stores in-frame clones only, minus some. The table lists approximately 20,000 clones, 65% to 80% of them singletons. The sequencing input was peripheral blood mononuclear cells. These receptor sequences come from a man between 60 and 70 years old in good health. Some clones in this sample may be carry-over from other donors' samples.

The CDR3 region has the DNA TGTGCCAGCGGTACCGTGGCACAGGGGTATGGCTACACCTTC. Protein product: CASGTVAQGYGYTF. The V call is TRBV28, the J call TRBJ1-2; 7 nucleotides agree with TRBD1. CDR1 and CDR2 from the germline V gene are MDHEN and SYDVKM. CDR3 size: 14 residues. V lost 8 bases, J lost 5 bases, and 11 bases stayed unmatched.

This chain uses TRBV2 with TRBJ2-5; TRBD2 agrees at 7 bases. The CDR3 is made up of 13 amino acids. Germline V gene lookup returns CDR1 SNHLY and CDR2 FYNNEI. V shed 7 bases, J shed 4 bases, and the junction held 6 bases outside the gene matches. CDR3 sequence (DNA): TGTGCCAGCAATCGGCGGGAGAGAGAGACCCAGTACTTC. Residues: CASNRRERETQYF. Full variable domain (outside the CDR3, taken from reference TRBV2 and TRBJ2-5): EPEVTQTPSHQVTQMGQEVILRCVPISNHLYFYWYRQILGQKVEFLVSFYNNEISEKSEIFDDQFSVERPDGSNFTLKIRSTKLEDSAMYFCASNRRERETQYFGPGTRLLVL.

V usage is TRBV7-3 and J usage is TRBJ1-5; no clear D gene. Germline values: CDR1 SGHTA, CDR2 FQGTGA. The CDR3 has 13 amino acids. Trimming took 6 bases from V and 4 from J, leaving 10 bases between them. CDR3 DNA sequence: TGTGCCAGCAGTTTTACGGTTAATCAGCCCCAGCATTTT. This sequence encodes CASSFTVNQPQHF. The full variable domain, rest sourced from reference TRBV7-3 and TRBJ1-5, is GAGVSQTPSNKVTEKGKYVELRCDPISGHTALYWYRQSLGQGPEFLIYFQGTGAADDSGLPNDRFFAVRPEGSVSTLKIQRTERGDSAVYLCASSFTVNQPQHFGDGTRLSIL.

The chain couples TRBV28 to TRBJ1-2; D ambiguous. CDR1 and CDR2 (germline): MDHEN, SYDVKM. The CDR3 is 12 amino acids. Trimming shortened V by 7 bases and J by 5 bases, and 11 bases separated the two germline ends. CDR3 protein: CASNLNPYGYTF. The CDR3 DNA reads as TGTGCCAGCAACCTCAACCCGTATGGCTACACCTTC.

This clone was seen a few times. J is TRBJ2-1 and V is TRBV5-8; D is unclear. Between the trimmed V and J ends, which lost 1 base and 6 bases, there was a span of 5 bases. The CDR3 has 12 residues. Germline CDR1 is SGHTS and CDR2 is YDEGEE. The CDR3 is CASSLNSNEQFF. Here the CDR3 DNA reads TGTGCCAGCAGCTTGAATTCCAATGAGCAGTTCTTC.

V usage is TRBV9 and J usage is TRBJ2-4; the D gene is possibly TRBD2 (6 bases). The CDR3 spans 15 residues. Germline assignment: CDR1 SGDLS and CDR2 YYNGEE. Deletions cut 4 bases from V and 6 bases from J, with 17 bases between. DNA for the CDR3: TGTGCCAGCAGCCCCAGGACTACGGGCCGAAACATTCAGTACTTC. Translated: CASSPRTTGRNIQYF.

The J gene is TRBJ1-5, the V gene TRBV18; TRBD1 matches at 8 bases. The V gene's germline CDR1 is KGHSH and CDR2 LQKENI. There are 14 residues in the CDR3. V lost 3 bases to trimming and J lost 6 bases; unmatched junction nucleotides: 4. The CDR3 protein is CASSPDRDAQPQHF. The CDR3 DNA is TGTGCCAGCTCACCGGACAGGGACGCTCAGCCCCAGCATTTT.

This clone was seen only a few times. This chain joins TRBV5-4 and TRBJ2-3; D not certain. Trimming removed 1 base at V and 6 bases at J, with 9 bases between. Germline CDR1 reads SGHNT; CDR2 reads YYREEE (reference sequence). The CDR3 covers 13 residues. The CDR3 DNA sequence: TGTGCCAGCAGCTTGATGGGGTGGGATACGCAGTATTTT. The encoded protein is CASSLMGWDTQYF.

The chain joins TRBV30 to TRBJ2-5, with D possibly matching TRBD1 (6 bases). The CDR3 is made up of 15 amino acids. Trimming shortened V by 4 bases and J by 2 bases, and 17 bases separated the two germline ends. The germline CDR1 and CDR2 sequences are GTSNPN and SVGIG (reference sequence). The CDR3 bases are TGTGCCTGGACAGGAGAGGACAGCTCACAAGAGACCCAGTACTTC. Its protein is CAWTGEDSSQETQYF.

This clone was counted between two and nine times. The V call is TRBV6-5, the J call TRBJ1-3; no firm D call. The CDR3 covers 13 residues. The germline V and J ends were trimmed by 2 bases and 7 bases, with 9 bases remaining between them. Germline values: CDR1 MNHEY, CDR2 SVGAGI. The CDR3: CASSYLHGNTIYF. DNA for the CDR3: TGTGCCAGCAGTTACCTCCACGGGAACACCATATATTTT.